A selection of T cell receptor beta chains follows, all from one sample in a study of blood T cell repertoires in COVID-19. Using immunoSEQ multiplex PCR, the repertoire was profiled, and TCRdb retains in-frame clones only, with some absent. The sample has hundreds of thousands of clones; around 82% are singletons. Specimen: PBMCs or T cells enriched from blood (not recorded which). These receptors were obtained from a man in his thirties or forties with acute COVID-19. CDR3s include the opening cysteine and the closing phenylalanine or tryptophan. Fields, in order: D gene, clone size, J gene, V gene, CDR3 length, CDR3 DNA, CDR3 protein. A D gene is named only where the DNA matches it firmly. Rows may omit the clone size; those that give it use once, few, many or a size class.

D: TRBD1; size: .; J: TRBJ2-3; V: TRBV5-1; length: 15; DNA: TGCGCCAGCAGCTTGGGACAGGGGAGGACAGATACGCAGTATTTT; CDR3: CASSLGQGRTDTQYF
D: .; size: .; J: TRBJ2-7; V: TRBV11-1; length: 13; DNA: TGTGCCAGCAGCCTCGGACAGACCTACGAGCAGTACTTC; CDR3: CASSLGQTYEQYF
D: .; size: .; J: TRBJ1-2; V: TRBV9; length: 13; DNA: TGTGCCAGCAGCGTAGACACAGGGAGTGGCTACACCTTC; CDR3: CASSVDTGSGYTF
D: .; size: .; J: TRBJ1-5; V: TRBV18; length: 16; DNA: TGTGCCAGCTCTAGCCGACCGAACGATAGCAATCAGCCCCAGCATTTT; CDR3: CASSSRPNDSNQPQHF
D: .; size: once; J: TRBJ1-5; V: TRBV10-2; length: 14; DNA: TGCGCCAGCAATGAACTATATAGCAATCAGCCCCAGCATTTT; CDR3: CASNELYSNQPQHF
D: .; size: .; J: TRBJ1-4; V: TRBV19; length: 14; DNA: TGTGCCAGTAGTCCGGGACTTCCGGGTGAAAAACTGTTTTTT; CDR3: CASSPGLPGEKLFF
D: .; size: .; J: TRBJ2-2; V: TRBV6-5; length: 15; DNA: TGTGCCAGCAGGGCGGGACAGCTGAACACCGGGGAGCTGTTTTTT; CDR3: CASRAGQLNTGELFF
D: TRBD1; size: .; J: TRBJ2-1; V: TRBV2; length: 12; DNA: TGTGCCAGCAGTCGAGACAGGGTTGAGCAGTTCTTC; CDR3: CASSRDRVEQFF
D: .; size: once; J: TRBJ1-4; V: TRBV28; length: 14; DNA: TGTGCCAGCAGGTGGGGGGGAGCGGATGAAAAACTGTTTTTT; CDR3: CASRWGGADEKLFF
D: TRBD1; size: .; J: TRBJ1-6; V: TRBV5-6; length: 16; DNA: TGTGCCAGCAGCGCGGGAACAGGGGAGTCTTCTTCACCCCTCCACTTT; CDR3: CASSAGTGESSSPLHF
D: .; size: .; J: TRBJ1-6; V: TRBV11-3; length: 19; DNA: TGTGCCAGCAGCTTAGATCCTGAGGGGAGGACGGAAAATAATTCACCCCTCCACTTT; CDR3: CASSLDPEGRTENNSPLHF
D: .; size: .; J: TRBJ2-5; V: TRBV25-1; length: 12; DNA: TGTGCCAGCACAGGACTGGCAGAGACCCAGTACTTC; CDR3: CASTGLAETQYF
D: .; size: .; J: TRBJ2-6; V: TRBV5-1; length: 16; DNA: TGCGCCAGCAGCACCTCACAGGGAGCTGGGGCCAACGTCCTGACTTTC; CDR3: CASSTSQGAGANVLTF
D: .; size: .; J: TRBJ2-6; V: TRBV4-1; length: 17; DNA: TGCGCCAGCAGCCTACTTACCGAAGGGGCCGGGGCCAACGTCCTGACTTTC; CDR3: CASSLLTEGAGANVLTF
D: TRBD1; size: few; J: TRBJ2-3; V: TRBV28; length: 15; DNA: TGTGCCAGCAGTTTACCCGGACAGGGCCCAGATACGCAGTATTTT; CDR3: CASSLPGQGPDTQYF
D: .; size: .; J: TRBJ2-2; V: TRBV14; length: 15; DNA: TGTGCCAGCAGCCAAGGTCCGGGTGGCACCGGGGAGCTGTTTTTT; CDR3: CASSQGPGGTGELFF
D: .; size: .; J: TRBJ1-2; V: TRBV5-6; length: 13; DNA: TGTGCCAGCAGTCCCGGGACTCTGGTCGGCTACACCTTC; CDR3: CASSPGTLVGYTF
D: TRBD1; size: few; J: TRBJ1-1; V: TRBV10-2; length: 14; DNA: TGCGCCAGCAGCAACGACAGGGGGCGGACTGAAGCTTTCTTT; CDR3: CASSNDRGRTEAFF
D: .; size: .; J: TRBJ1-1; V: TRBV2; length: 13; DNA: TGTGCCGACCAGCGGACGGCGAACACTGAAGCTTTCTTT; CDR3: CADQRTANTEAFF
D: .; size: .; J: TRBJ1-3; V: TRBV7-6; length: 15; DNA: TGTGCCAGCAGCCCGGGACACTTCTCTGGAAACACCATATATTTT; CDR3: CASSPGHFSGNTIYF
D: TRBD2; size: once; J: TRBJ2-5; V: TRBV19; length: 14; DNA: TGTGCCAGTAGTGTACTAGCGGGGGACGGGACCCAGTACTTC; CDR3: CASSVLAGDGTQYF
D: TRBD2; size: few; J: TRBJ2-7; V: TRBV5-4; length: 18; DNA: TGTGCCAGCAGCTCGCGGAAAGGGACTAGCGGGGGCTACTACGAGCAGTACTTC; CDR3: CASSSRKGTSGGYYEQYF
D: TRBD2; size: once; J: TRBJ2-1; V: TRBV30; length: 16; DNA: TGTGCCTGGAGCGAACCTTCGGGACTAGCGCTTCATGAGCAGTTCTTC; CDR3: CAWSEPSGLALHEQFF